This T cell receptor beta chain is drawn from a study of identical twins. TCRdb fed the 5' RACE reads into MiXCR, producing one record per CDR3 protein. The table lists over 250,000 distinct CDR3 sequences, just under 9.5% of them singletons. CDR1 is MGHRA and CDR2 is YSYEKL in the germline V gene. The CDR3 contains 18 residues. With V trimmed by 0 bases and J by 0 bases, 8 bases remained unmatched. The same sample was also studied in work on yellow fever vaccine responses in identical twins.

This sequence was found in a young woman in good health. Sample: CD8+ T cells sorted from blood. The rearrangement joins TRBV4-1 to TRBJ2-7, with 10 bases aligning to TRBD1. The CDR3 nucleotides read TGCGCCAGCAGCCAAGATATCGGGACAGGGGATCTCTCCTACGAGCAGTACTTC. Protein sequence: CASSQDIGTGDLSYEQYF.